This TCR beta chain originates from a study of T cells in Graves' hyperthyroidism and ophthalmopathy (dated by TCRdb to the late 2010s). For context, the study as a whole: Peripheral blood was sampled at the time of initial diagnosis, prior to any treatment. To identify distinguishing TCR V-J signatures, a discovery cohort of about 100 patients was used, comprising some 43 with Graves' ophthalmopathy and 57 with stable Graves' hyperthyroidism. Prospective prediction of ophthalmopathy was tested in an independent validation cohort consisting of roughly 19 hyperthyroidism patients and approximately 16 patients who later progressed to ophthalmopathy. For training and testing, the 100 or so patients in the discovery cohort were randomly divided in a 7:3 ratio. In six Graves' hyperthyroidism patients, the study also compared T-cell repertoires from thyroid tissue with T-cell repertoires from blood. After sampling, hyperthyroidism patients received methimazole starting at 30 mg daily, and ophthalmopathy patients received high-dose intravenous methylprednisolone. TCR Vbeta CDR3 sequencing of approximately 140 peripheral blood samples (more than 40 ophthalmopathy, around 80 hyperthyroidism and approximately 17 progressor patients) is reported in the paper.

Broader findings and caveats from the paper: Ophthalmopathy was separated from stable hyperthyroidism by a 13 V-J signature model, with approximately 90% sensitivity and about 81% specificity obtained in cross-validation and 80%/75% obtained in testing. No statistical method was used to fix the sample size in advance, and group allocation was not hidden from the investigators. In validation, progression to ophthalmopathy was predicted by the model with about 70% sensitivity and 72% to 85% specificity, a median of 6.5 months before onset. Blood samples also contained most of the expanded thyroid clonotypes (frequency above 0.001), which suggests that blood repertoires may reflect thyroid immune responses.

The TCR beta CDR3 regions were amplified from the RNA transcripts. The TCR CDR3 was subjected to a first round of RT-PCR using the HTBI primer set and the Qiagen OneStep RT-PCR kit. Libraries were constructed in a second round of multiplex PCR, after which size selection and purification were performed. The libraries were sequenced on an Illumina HiSeq2000 using paired-end 100 bp reads. From the authors' description of their analysis: SOAPnuke was used to process the raw data, with reads discarded if the reads contained adapters or uncalled bases, had a mean Phred below 15, or lacked an exact constant-primer or identifier match. High-quality paired reads were merged using COPE v1.2.5, and each unique nucleotide sequence was defined as a clonotype. Clonotypes were aligned to IMGT TRBV, TRBD and TRBJ reference segments using MiTCR v1.1. Only V-J combinations with frequency above 0.0001, covering about 99% of repertoires, were analysed. The TCS score was defined as F50 (clonal expansion) divided by E x V (chaos), with BLOSUM62-based TCRdist calculated between CDR3 peptides within each V-J. Welch's t-statistics and random forest reduced around 510 V-J features to 10 to 15, which were used in a naive Bayes classifier (R e1071). The raw public data were reprocessed by TCRdb itself: fastp quality trimming at Q25, MiXCR clonotype calling, in-frame beta chains only. Every distinct CDR3 protein forms one entry, paired with its most common genes and DNA. The V and J calls were determined by TCRdb, not by the authors. This sample gives a few hundred thousand distinct CDR3 sequences in total; 15% to 18% of them show up just once. The top ten clones comprise approximately 7.4% of the sample.

Stable Graves' hyperthyroidism was defined as the absence of progression to ophthalmopathy over 18 months of follow-up. Hyperthyroidism patients were aged 18 to 65 years and newly diagnosed, with disease duration of less than 2 months. Any patient with an uncontrolled infection, another autoimmune disease, pregnancy or lactation was excluded. Diagnoses were established on the basis of clinical symptoms, serum thyroxine and TRAb, thyroid ultrasound, and orbital computed tomography. Ficoll-Paque density gradient centrifugation was used to isolate PBMCs from around 10 ml of fresh peripheral blood. Total RNA was extracted using Trizol reagent, and RNA quality was assessed on an Agilent 2100 Bioanalyzer. This clonotype was seen only a few times. Its specific antigen is unknown. Per-nucleotide qualities are absent, and no much larger clonotype sits a single base away. The CDR3 runs 14 amino acids, cysteine and phenylalanine included. Only the CDR3 part of the read is kept: 42 bases, read in frame from the first base. In the germline V gene, CDR1 corresponds to SGHTA and CDR2 to FQGNSA. V gives up 4 bases and J gives up 7 bases, and the segment between their germline ends measures 11 bases.

Source material: blood. The TCR was taken from a woman in her twenties or thirties with Graves' hyperthyroidism. The rearranged chain carries TRBV7-2 and TRBJ1-6; TRBD1 is possibly the D segment (5 matching bases). The CDR3 amino acid sequence is: CASSSFGTNSPLHF. The DNA reads as follows: TGTGCCAGCAGCTCGTTCGGGACCAATTCACCCCTCCACTTT. Extended through the reference TRBV7-2 and TRBJ1-6 proteins, this CDR3 yields the full variable domain: GAGVSQSPSNKVTEKGKDVELRCDPISGHTALYWYRQSLGQGLEFLIYFQGNSAPDKSGLPSDRFSAERTGGSVSTLTIQRTQQEDSAVYLCASSSFGTNSPLHFGNGTRLTVT.